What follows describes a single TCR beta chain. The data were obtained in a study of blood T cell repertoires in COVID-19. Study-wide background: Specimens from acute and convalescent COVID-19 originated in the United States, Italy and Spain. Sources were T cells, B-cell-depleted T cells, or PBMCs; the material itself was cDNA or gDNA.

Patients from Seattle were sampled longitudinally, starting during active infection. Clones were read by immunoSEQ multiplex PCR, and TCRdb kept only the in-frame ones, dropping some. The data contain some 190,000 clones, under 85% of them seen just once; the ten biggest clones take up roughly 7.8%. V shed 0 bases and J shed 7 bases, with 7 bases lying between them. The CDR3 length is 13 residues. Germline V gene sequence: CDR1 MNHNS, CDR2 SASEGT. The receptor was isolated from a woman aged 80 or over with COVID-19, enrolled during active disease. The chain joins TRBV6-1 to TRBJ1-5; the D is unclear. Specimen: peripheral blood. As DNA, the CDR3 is TGTGCCAGCAGTGAAGCCAGCGGCCAGCCCCAGCATTTT. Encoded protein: CASSEASGQPQHF.